This TCR beta chain was profiled in a study of blood T cell repertoires in COVID-19 (dated by TCRdb to 2019 to 2021). For context, the study as a whole: Samples covering the acute and convalescent phases of COVID-19 were provided by collaborators in the United States, Italy and Spain. The prospective study material was composed of cDNA or gDNA derived from T cells, B-cell-depleted T cells, or PBMCs. Subjects who had been exposed to COVID-19, were actively infected with it, or had recovered from it provided the deeply sampled blood TCRbeta repertoires that made up the dataset. The repertoires were made available in a free public database intended to serve as a resource for research on the immune response to SARS-CoV-2. Samples came from the ongoing ImmuneRACE study (first 160 participants) plus 1,254 subjects from 6 global collaborators. The sample metadata nearly always contained a de-identified subject ID, COVID-19 status, age in years and sex. Where available, HLA class I and class II types were taken from metadata supplied by the sample provider and were not determined by assay-based typing.

Turning to this clone: Its antigen specificity is not known. No much larger clone exists at a distance of one base, and base qualities are not known.

TCRbeta CDR3 regions were amplified from genomic DNA by means of the immunoSEQ Assay, a bias-controlled multiplex PCR. In the source study's methods: The number of nucleated cells in each sample was estimated by amplification of reference gene primers within the assay. To quantify the absolute abundance of each unique TCRbeta CDR3 rearrangement, sequence reads were collapsed and filtered. For each sample, productive Simpson clonality was calculated as the square root of Simpson's diversity index over productive rearrangements. The clones in this table, taken by TCRdb from immuneACCESS, are in-frame only. Not every clone is retained; where verified, under half of the shortfall comes from an unresolved V gene, and the cause of the rest is unknown. D and trimming were read from the DNA, whereas the V and J calls and clone size are those reported in that table. The sample table contains tens of thousands of clones; only one count was recorded for 88% of them. Jointly, the top ten make up around 6.2% of the sample.

Each collaborating institution followed its own protocols to collect whole blood in K2EDTA tubes. For TCRbeta analysis, collaborator samples were shipped as frozen whole blood, as isolated PBMCs, or as DNA extracted from either sample type. The paper's findings and limits, for the study overall: How much clinical and demographic metadata was included differed by source and by participant, and the metadata was provided uncurated.

Sequenced: peripheral blood. The source of this sequence is a human donor in a cohort sampled during active COVID-19.

The DNA sequence reads TGTGCCAGCAGCGAGGAGGGAGATCAGCCCCAGCATTTT. This codes for CASSEEGDQPQHF. The receptor chain draws on TRBV9 and TRBJ1-5; the D gene identity is not certain. The trim is 3 bases for V and 5 bases for J, with a gap of 9 bases between the germline ends. The CDR3 covers 13 residues, taking in both the cysteine and the phenylalanine. Just the 39-base CDR3 DNA is kept, in frame starting at base 1. For CDR1 and CDR2, the germline V gene lists SGDLS and YYNGEE.